One and the same sample provided the 6 T cell receptor beta chains below, sequenced in a study of early T cells in non-severe SARS-CoV-2 infection. TCRdb reprocessed the 5' RACE reads with MiXCR, giving one entry per CDR3 protein. The repertoire holds some 52,000 distinct CDR3 sequences, with about 8.2% as singletons. Sequenced input: whole blood. The source of these receptors is an adult who was a healthcare worker with PCR-confirmed SARS-CoV-2 infection or an uninfected control (not recorded which).

The V and J genes are TRBV11-2 and TRBJ2-7; unclear D gene. V gave up 0 bases and J gave up 4 bases, with 10 bases separating them. There are 14 residues in the CDR3. The germline V gene has CDR1 SGHAT and CDR2 FQNNGV. CDR3 sequence reads: CASSLEIGWYEQYF. The CDR3, as DNA: TGTGCCAGCAGCTTAGAGATAGGGTGGTACGAGCAGTACTTC. Supplemented by reference TRBV11-2 and TRBJ2-7, the full variable domain reads EAGVAQSPRYKIIEKRQSVAFWCNPISGHATLYWYQQILGQGPKLLIQFQNNGVVDDSQLPKDRFSAERLKGVDSTLKIQPAKLEDSAVYLCASSLEIGWYEQYFGPGTRLTVT.

In this sample, this clonotype turned up many times. This sequence joins TRBV20-1 and TRBJ2-1; TRBD2 matches 12 bases. V gave up 6 bases and J gave up 1 base; unmatched junction bases: 7. The CDR3 spans 16 residues. The germline V gene has CDR1 DFQATT and CDR2 SNEGSKA (reference sequence). CDR3 loop: CSATSGTSGSYNEQFF. For the CDR3, the DNA is TGCAGTGCGACCTCCGGGACTAGCGGGTCCTACAATGAGCAGTTCTTC.

There are many counts of this clonotype. This chain joins TRBV20-1 and TRBJ1-2; D not certain. From germline, CDR1 is DFQATT and CDR2 SNEGSKA (reference sequence). Between the trimmed V and J ends, which lost 0 bases and 10 bases, there was a span of 12 bases. The CDR3 covers 12 residues. The CDR3 loop reads CSARDRNIDYTF. The DNA of the CDR3 is TGCAGTGCTAGAGATCGAAATATAGACTACACCTTC.

The CDR3 protein is CSVPLADPETQYF. The CDR3 DNA is TGCAGCGTTCCTCTAGCGGATCCAGAGACCCAGTACTTC. V and J are TRBV29-1 and TRBJ2-5, with TRBD2 matching 7 bases. After removal of 5 bases from V and 4 bases from J, the junction contained 7 bases not matched to a gene. CDR3 length equals 13 residues. Germline V lookup: CDR1 SQVTM, CDR2 ANQGSEA.

This clonotype was counted ten times or more. The rearrangement uses TRBV7-9 and TRBJ2-3, with TRBD2 matching 12 bases. Per the germline V gene, CDR1 is SEHNR and CDR2 is FQNEAQ (reference sequence). Trimming took 4 bases from V and 3 from J; bases not matched to a gene: 14. The CDR3 contains 19 residues. The CDR3 is CASSYSGLAGGQGTDTQYF. DNA for the CDR3: TGTGCCAGCAGCTATTCTGGCCTAGCGGGGGGGCAAGGAACAGATACGCAGTATTTT.

Many counts were recorded for this clonotype. V gene TRBV20-1 combines with J gene TRBJ2-6; D is undetermined. This CDR3 contains 12 residues. Germline V gene lookup returns CDR1 DFQATT and CDR2 SNEGSKA (reference sequence). V was trimmed by 3 bases and J by 4 bases, leaving 4 bases between them. The CDR3 coding sequence is TGCAGTGCTAGCCCCGGGGCCAACGTCCTGACTTTC. Its protein is CSASPGANVLTF.